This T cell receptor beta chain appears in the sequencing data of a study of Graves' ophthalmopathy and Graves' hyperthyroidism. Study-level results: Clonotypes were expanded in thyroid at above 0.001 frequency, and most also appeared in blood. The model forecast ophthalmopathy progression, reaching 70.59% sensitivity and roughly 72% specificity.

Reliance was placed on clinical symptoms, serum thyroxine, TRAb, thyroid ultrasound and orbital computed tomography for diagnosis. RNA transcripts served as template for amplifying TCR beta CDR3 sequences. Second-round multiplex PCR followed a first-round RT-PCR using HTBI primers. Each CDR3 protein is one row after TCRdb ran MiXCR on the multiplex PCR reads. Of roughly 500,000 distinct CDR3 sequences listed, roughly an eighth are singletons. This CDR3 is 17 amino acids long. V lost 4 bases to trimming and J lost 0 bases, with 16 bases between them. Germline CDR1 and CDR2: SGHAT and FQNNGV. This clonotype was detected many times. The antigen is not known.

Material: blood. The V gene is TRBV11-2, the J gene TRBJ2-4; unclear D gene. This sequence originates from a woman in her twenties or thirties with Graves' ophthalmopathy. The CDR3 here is CASSSRVALLAKNIQYF. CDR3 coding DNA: TGTGCCAGCAGCTCTCGTGTTGCACTTCTAGCCAAAAACATTCAGTACTTC. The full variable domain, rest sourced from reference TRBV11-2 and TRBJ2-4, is EAGVAQSPRYKIIEKRQSVAFWCNPISGHATLYWYQQILGQGPKLLIQFQNNGVVDDSQLPKDRFSAERLKGVDSTLKIQPAKLEDSAVYLCASSSRVALLAKNIQYFGAGTRLSVL.